The 9 T cell receptor beta chains listed next were all sequenced from one sample in a study of blood T cell repertoires in COVID-19. Only in-frame clones appear in the TCRdb table, and some are missing; sequencing was by immunoSEQ multiplex PCR. The sample contains about 400,000 clones, roughly 90% of which appear only once. Sequenced input: PBMCs or T cells enriched from blood (not recorded which). These receptors originate from a woman aged 40 to 50 with acute COVID-19.

J is TRBJ2-7 and V is TRBV18; 7 bases align to TRBD1. Trimming at V came to 2 bases and at J to 0 bases, leaving 7 bases not matched to a gene. CDR3 length: 16 amino acids. Per germline, CDR1 KGHSH and CDR2 LQKENI. The CDR3 spells CASSPRGQLDSYEQYF. The CDR3 nucleotides are TGTGCCAGCTCACCAAGGGGACAGCTAGACTCCTACGAGCAGTACTTC.

The chain has TRBV3-1 (or the pseudogene TRBV3-2) and TRBJ2-7; 7 nucleotides agree with TRBD1. Germline V gene data show CDR1 as LGHDT and CDR2 as YNNKEL (reference sequence). Losses at the gene ends were 1 base for V and 7 bases for J; bases not matched to a gene: 10. This CDR3 comprises 15 residues. CDR3 bases: TGTGCCAGCAGCCAAGTTCGGACAGGTCCGGAAGAGCAGTACTTC. This sequence encodes CASSQVRTGPEEQYF.

This sequence joins TRBV7-8 and TRBJ1-2, with D tentatively TRBD1 (6 bases). Germline V CDR1 and CDR2: SGHVS, FQNEAQ. V lost 5 bases to trimming and J lost 4 bases, with 17 bases between them. CDR3 length equals 15 residues. As DNA, the CDR3 is TGTGCCAGCAGCATCAGGGCAGGGGAAATCTATGGCTACACCTTC. Translation gives CASSIRAGEIYGYTF.

The CDR3 DNA follows: TGTGCCAGCAGCCAAACCGGGGGTGGGGAGACCCAGTACTTC. Translated, it gives CASSQTGGGETQYF. This chain uses TRBV3-1 (or the pseudogene TRBV3-2) with TRBJ2-5; maybe TRBD2 (6 bases). Germline V lookup: CDR1 LGHDT, CDR2 YNNKEL (reference sequence). The V end was cut by 2 bases, the J end by 5 bases, with 12 bases between. This CDR3 spans 14 amino acids.

This clone showed up just a few times. Other DNA sequences in this specimen translate into the identical CDR3. The gene calls are TRBV6-1 and TRBJ1-1; 10 bases fit TRBD1. Per the germline V gene, CDR1 is MNHNS and CDR2 is SASEGT. After removal of 2 bases from V and 4 bases from J, the junction contained 1 base not matched to a gene. The CDR3 runs to 14 residues. The CDR3 reads CASSERDRGTEAFF. The CDR3 DNA reads as TGTGCCAGCAGTGAACGGGACAGGGGCACTGAAGCTTTCTTT.

J is TRBJ2-7 and V is TRBV10-3; TRBD2 agrees at 9 bases. Trimming took 0 bases from V and 6 from J; bases not matched to a gene: 15. The germline V gene encodes CDR1 ENHRY and CDR2 SYGVKD. The CDR3 contains 18 residues. The CDR3 DNA reads as TGTGCCATCAGTGAGTCTGTACCTAGCGGGGCCACCTCGTCCGAGCAGTACTTC. Translation gives CAISESVPSGATSSEQYF.

The gene calls are TRBV12-3 or TRBV12-4 and TRBJ1-2, with D maybe TRBD1 (6 bases). The CDR3 extends over 12 amino acids. The ends were cut back, 7 bases at V and 1 base at J, with 7 bases in the middle. CDR3 region: CASKGVNYGYTF. The CDR3 DNA reads as TGTGCCAGCAAGGGGGTTAACTATGGCTACACCTTC.

The chain is built from TRBV4-2 and TRBJ1-2; 9 positions match TRBD1. V lost 0 bases, J lost 1 base, and 12 bases stayed unmatched. Germline-derived CDR1 and CDR2 are LGHNA and YNFKEQ. This CDR3 contains 19 residues. In nucleotides, the CDR3 is TGTGCCAGCAGCCAAGAAATTGGGTCCGGACAGGGGATTAACTATGGCTACACCTTC. Its translation: CASSQEIGSGQGINYGYTF.

The rearrangement uses TRBV15 and TRBJ1-4; TRBD1 aligns across 8 bases. With 5 bases clipped from V and 6 bases from J, the junction kept 8 bases outside the gene matches. CDR1 and CDR2 (germline): LNHNV, YYDKDF (reference sequence). This CDR3 spans 15 amino acids. CDR3 in amino acids: CATSVDRGNYEKLFF. CDR3 nucleotides: TGTGCCACCAGCGTTGACAGGGGTAATTATGAAAAACTGTTTTTT.